This T cell receptor beta chain originates from a study of PD-1 blockade in classical Hodgkin lymphoma. Study-level findings and limits: Baseline TCR diversity was reportedly lower in newly diagnosed patients than in healthy donors. It was reported as lower still in relapsed/refractory patients.

A word on this clone: The antigen remains unidentified.

CDR3 length: 17 amino acids. V lost 0 bases, J lost 6 bases, and 13 bases stayed unmatched. Germline CDR1 and CDR2: SGHAT and FQNNGV. The table came from immunoSEQ multiplex PCR; TCRdb's copy has only in-frame clones and leaves some out. The table records roughly 29,000 clones, roughly 92% of them present only once. The time point here: newly diagnosed, previously untreated cHL patient sample. Newly diagnosed classical Hodgkin lymphoma PBMCs, still untreated, provided the comparison samples. The chain joins TRBV11-2 to TRBJ2-5, with 7 bases aligning to TRBD2. The sequence derives from a human donor with classical Hodgkin lymphoma. Input material: peripheral blood mononuclear cells (PBMCs). Here the CDR3 DNA reads TGTGCCAGCAGCTTAGATAAAAGCGGGGCCGGTGAAAAGACCCAGTACTTC. Its translation is CASSLDKSGAGEKTQYF.